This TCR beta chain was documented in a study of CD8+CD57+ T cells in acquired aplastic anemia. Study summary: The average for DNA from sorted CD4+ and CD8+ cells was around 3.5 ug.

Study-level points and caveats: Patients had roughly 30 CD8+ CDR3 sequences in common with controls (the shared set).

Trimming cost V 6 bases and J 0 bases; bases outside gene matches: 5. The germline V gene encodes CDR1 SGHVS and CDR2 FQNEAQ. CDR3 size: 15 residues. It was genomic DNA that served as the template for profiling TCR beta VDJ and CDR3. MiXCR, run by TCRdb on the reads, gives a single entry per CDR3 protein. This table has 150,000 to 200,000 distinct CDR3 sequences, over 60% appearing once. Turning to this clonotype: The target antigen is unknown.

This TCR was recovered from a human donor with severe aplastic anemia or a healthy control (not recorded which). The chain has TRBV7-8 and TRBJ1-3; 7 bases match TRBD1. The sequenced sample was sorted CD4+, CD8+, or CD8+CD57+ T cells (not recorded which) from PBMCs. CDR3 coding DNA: TGTGCCAGCAGGCTGGGACAGAGCTCTGGAAACACCATATATTTT. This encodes CASRLGQSSGNTIYF.